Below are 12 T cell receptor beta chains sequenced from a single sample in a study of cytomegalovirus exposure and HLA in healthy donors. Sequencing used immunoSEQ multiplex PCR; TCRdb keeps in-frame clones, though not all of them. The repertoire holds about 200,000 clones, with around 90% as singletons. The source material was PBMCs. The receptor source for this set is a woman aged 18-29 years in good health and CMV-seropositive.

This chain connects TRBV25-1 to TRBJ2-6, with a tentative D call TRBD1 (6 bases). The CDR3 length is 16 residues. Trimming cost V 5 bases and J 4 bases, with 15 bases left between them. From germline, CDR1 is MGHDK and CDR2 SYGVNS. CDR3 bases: TGTGCCAGCAGTCCATCTACAGGGTCCGGGGCCAACGTCCTGACTTTC. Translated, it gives CASSPSTGSGANVLTF.

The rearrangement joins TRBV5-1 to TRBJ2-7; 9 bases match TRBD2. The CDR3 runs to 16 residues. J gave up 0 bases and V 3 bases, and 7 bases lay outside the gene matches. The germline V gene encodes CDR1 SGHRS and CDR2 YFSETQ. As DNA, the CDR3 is TGCGCCAGCAGCTCTGAAGGACTAGCGCTCTCCTACGAGCAGTACTTC. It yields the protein CASSSEGLALSYEQYF.

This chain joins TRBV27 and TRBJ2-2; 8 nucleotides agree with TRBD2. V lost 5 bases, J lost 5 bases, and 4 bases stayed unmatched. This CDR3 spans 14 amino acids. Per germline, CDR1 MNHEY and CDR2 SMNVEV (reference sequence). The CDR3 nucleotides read TGTGCCAGCAGTAGCGGGGGTTGGACCGGGGAGCTGTTTTTT. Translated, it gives CASSSGGWTGELFF.

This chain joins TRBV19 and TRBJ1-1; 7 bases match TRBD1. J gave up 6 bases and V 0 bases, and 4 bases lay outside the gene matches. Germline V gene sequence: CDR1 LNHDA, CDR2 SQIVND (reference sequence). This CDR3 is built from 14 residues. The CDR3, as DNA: TGTGCCAGTAGTATAGACAGGGGGATAGCTGAAGCTTTCTTT. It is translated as CASSIDRGIAEAFF.

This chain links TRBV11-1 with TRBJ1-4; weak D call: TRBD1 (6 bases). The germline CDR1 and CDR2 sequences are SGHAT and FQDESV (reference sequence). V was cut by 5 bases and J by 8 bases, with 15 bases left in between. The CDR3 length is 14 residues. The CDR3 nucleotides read TGTGCCAGCAGCGATACCCGGACAGCCGAAAAACTGTTTTTT. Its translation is CASSDTRTAEKLFF.

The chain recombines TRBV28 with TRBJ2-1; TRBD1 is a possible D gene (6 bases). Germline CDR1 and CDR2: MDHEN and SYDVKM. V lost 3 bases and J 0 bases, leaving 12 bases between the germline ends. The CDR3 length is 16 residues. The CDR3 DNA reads TGTGCCAGCAGTTTCATTGGGACAACCTCCTACAATGAGCAGTTCTTC. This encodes CASSFIGTTSYNEQFF.

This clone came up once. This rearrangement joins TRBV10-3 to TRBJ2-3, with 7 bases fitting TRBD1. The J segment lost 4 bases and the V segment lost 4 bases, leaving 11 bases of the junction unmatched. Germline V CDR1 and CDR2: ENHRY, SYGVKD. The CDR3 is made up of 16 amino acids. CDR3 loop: CAISGPGTEDADTQYF. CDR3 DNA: TGTGCCATCAGTGGACCCGGGACAGAAGACGCAGATACGCAGTATTTT.

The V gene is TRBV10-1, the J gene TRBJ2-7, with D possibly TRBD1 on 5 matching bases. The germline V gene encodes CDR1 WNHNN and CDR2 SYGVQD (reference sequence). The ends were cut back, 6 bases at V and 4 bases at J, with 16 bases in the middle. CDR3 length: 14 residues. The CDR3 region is CASSSSQGTYEQYF. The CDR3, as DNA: TGCGCCAGCAGCTCGTCCCAGGGTACGTACGAGCAGTACTTC.

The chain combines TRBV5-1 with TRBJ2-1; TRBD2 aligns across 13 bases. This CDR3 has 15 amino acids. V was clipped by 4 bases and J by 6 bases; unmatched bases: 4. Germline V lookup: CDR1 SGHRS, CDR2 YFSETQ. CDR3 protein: CASSPGTSGTNEQFF. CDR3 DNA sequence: TGCGCCAGCAGCCCAGGGACTAGCGGGACCAATGAGCAGTTCTTC. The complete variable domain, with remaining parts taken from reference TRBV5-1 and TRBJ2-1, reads KAGVTQTPRYLIKTRGQQVTLSCSPISGHRSVSWYQQTPGQGLQFLFEYFSETQRNKGNFPGRFSGRQFSNSRSEMNVSTLELGDSALYLCASSPGTSGTNEQFFGPGTRLTVL.

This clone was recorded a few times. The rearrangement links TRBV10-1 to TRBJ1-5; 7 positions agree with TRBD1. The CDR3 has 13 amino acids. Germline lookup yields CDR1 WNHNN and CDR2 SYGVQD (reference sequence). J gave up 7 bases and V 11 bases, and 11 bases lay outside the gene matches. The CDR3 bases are TGCGCCGGCCCAGGGGGGTCAGGCCAGCCCCAGCATTTT. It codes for CAGPGGSGQPQHF.

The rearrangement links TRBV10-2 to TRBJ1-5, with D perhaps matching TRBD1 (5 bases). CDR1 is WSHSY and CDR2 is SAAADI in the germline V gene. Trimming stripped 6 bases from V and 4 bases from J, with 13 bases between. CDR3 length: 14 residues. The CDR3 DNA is TGCGCCAGCAGGCTGGGGGGTGGAAATCAGCCCCAGCATTTT. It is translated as CASRLGGGNQPQHF.

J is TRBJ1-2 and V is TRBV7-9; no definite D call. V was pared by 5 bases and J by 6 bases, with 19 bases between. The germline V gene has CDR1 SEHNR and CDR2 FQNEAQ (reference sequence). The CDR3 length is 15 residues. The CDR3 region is CASSRSAAPGNGYTF. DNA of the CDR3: TGTGCCAGCAGCAGGTCAGCGGCGCCTGGGAATGGCTACACCTTC.